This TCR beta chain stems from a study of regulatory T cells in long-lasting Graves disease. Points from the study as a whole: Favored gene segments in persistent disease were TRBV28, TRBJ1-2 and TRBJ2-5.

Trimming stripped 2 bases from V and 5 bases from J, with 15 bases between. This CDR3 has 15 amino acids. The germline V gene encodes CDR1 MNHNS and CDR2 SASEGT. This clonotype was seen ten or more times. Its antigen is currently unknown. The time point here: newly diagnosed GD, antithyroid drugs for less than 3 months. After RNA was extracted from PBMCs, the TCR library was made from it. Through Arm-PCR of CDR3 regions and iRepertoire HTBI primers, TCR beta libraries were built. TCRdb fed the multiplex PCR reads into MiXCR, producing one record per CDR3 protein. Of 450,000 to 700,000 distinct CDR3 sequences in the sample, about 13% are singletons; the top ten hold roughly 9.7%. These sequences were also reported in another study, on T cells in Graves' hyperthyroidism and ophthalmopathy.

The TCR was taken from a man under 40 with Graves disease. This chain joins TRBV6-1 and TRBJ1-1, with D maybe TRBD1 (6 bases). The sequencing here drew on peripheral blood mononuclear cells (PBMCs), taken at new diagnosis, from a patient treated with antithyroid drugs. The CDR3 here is CASSEPGASRTEAFF. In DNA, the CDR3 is TGTGCCAGCAGTGAACCAGGGGCAAGTCGGACTGAAGCTTTCTTT.